This T cell receptor beta chain originates from a study of blood T cell repertoires in COVID-19. Overall study: The United States, Italy and Spain supplied acute and convalescent COVID-19 samples. The cDNA or gDNA used as material had been derived from T cells, B-cell-depleted T cells, or PBMCs.

J gave up 4 bases and V 4 bases, and 13 bases lay outside the gene matches. CDR1 is MNHEY, CDR2 SMNVEV, per germline (reference sequence). The CDR3 extends over 18 amino acids. How the authors handled the data: Nucleated cell number was recorded as an estimate derived from reference gene primer amplification. TCRdb keeps only in-frame clones here, not all; method: immunoSEQ multiplex PCR. V, J and clone size were drawn from that table, and D and trimming were deduced from the DNA. The repertoire holds hundreds of thousands of clones, with just under 85% as singletons. Sequenced input: peripheral blood. The chain has TRBV27 and TRBJ2-2; 9 positions agree with TRBD1. The source is an elderly man with acute or convalescent COVID-19. This chain's CDR3 is CASSSPENRGRVTGELFF. In nucleotides, the CDR3 is TGTGCCAGCAGTTCGCCAGAAAACAGGGGGCGCGTCACCGGGGAGCTGTTTTTT.